The sequence of this T cell receptor beta chain was determined in a study of T cell responses to AZD1222 COVID-19 vaccine. Generated by immunoSEQ multiplex PCR, the TCRdb table keeps only in-frame clones and is missing some. The data contain about 140,000 clones, 80% to 95% of them singletons. V lost 0 bases and J lost 11, with 10 bases in between. Germline V gene lookup returns CDR1 LGHNA and CDR2 YSLEER. CDR3 length: 13 residues. Findings and caveats of the study: CD4 TCRs associated with vaccination spanned spike, dominating at 160-218 and 743-854. Females outnumbered males among donors, who were mostly white British; clonal diversity was possibly underestimated.

A word on this clone: Its target is unknown.

Sequenced material: peripheral blood, taken 28 days after the second AZD1222 dose. The V and J genes are TRBV4-3 and TRBJ1-4, with no clear D. The clonotype was recovered from an adult who received the AZD1222 COVID-19 vaccine. In DNA, the CDR3 is TGCGCCAGCAGCCAAGAAGTTCGGACGAAACTGTTTTTT. It codes for CASSQEVRTKLFF.